This passage covers 29 T cell receptor beta chains from one sample sequenced in a study of glioma-infiltrating T cells after dendritic cell vaccination. Time point meaning: after dendritic cell vaccination, including at tumor progression/relapse. Libraries were prepared by immunoSEQ multiplex PCR; TCRdb keeps only in-frame clonotypes and omits some of them. Of 50,000 to 60,000 clones listed, about 79% are singletons. Sequenced here: blood, sampled after dendritic cell vaccination. These receptors were collected from a human donor with glioblastoma.

The chain recombines TRBV30 with TRBJ1-6; a weak D match, TRBD1 (5 bases). CDR1 is GTSNPN, CDR2 SVGIG, per germline (reference sequence). The CDR3 is 15 amino acids. The germline V and J ends were trimmed by 2 bases and 6 bases, with 14 bases remaining between them. CDR3 sequence (DNA): TGTGCCTGGAGTCCACCGGGGGGGGGTAATTCACCCCTCCACTTT. Amino acids: CAWSPPGGGNSPLHF.

This clone was counted ten times or more. The chain employs TRBV7-9 and TRBJ2-7; D ambiguous. The CDR3 spans 15 residues. Germline V gene data show CDR1 as SEHNR and CDR2 as FQNEAQ (reference sequence). With 5 bases removed from V and 0 bases from J, the gap between germline ends came to 14 bases. This CDR3 reads CASSHERSSSYEQYF. The DNA of the CDR3 is TGTGCCAGCAGCCACGAAAGGTCTAGCTCCTACGAGCAGTACTTC.

The V call is TRBV10-1, the J call TRBJ2-3, with a possible D match to TRBD1 (6 bases). CDR3 length: 15 residues. CDR1 is WNHNN, CDR2 SYGVQD, per germline (reference sequence). Trimming shortened V by 3 bases and J by 1 base, and 11 bases separated the two germline ends. The CDR3 protein is CASSDEGTRTDTQYF. The CDR3 region has the DNA TGCGCCAGCAGTGATGAGGGGACACGCACAGATACGCAGTATTTT.

The rearrangement uses TRBV4-1 and TRBJ1-1; TRBD1 might be the D (6 bases). Trimming shortened V by 8 bases and J by 3 bases, and 16 bases separated the two germline ends. CDR3 length: 14 residues. From germline, CDR1 is MGHRA and CDR2 YSYEKL. The CDR3 nucleotides are TGCGCCAGCCTCAGGGGCATGGAGTACACTGAAGCTTTCTTT. Translating gives CASLRGMEYTEAFF.

The chain joins TRBV11-2 to TRBJ1-2; possibly TRBD1 for D (5 bases). The CDR3 covers 13 residues. Germline CDR1 and CDR2: SGHAT and FQNNGV. The V end was cut by 6 bases, the J end by 7 bases, with 15 bases between. The CDR3 region has the DNA TGTGCCAGCAGTCAGACAGCCCTCTCTGGCTACACCTTC. It specifies CASSQTALSGYTF.

The rearrangement joins TRBV9 to TRBJ2-5; tentative D call: TRBD1 (5 bases). The DNA end lines up better with TRBJ2-7; the J call may be wrong. The V gene's germline CDR1 is SGDLS and CDR2 YYNGEE. The CDR3 extends over 14 amino acids. CDR3 sequence reads: CASSVTGSSYEQYF. CDR3 nucleotide sequence: TGTGCCAGCAGCGTAACAGGCAGCTCCTACGAGCAGTACTTC.

V and J are TRBV7-9 and TRBJ2-4; maybe TRBD2 (6 bases). Trimming removed 8 bases at V and 5 bases at J, with 13 bases between. The CDR3 consists of 13 residues. The V gene's germline CDR1 is SEHNR and CDR2 FQNEAQ (reference sequence). The CDR3 DNA is TGTGCCAGCTCAAATCCGGGAGAAAACATTCAGTACTTC. It yields the protein CASSNPGENIQYF.

The V call is TRBV30, the J call TRBJ2-2; 8 bases are a match to TRBD2. The CDR3 sequence is 16 residues long. V trimming: 0 bases; J trimming: 6 bases; junction bases outside the gene matches: 9. CDR1 and CDR2 from the germline V gene are GTSNPN and SVGIG (reference sequence). This CDR3 reads CAWSVPWRGEAGELFF. The CDR3 coding sequence is TGTGCCTGGAGTGTACCTTGGCGGGGGGAGGCCGGGGAGCTGTTTTTT.

Remarks on this clone: One end of the junction is discordant with germline, which a read error may explain. The sample holds other DNA sequences that translate to the same CDR3. The chain uses TRBV27 and TRBJ1-2; the D gene is possibly TRBD1 (5 bases). Germline CDR1 MNHEY, CDR2 SMNVEV (reference sequence). The CDR3 runs 15 residues. The chain's CDR3 is CASRVQADKNYGYTF. The CDR3 DNA is TGCGCCAGCAGAGTACAGGCCGATAAAAACTATGGCTACACCTTC.

This clone is a singleton in its sample. The genes are TRBV5-4 and TRBJ2-3; tentative D call: TRBD2 (6 bases). Germline V lookup: CDR1 SGHNT, CDR2 YYREEE (reference sequence). The CDR3 runs to 15 residues. The V and J ends lost 0 bases and 4 bases respectively, with 12 bases between them. The CDR3 loop reads CASSLGGVRADTQYF. CDR3 sequence (DNA): TGTGCCAGCAGCTTGGGGGGGGTCCGGGCAGATACGCAGTATTTT. Together with reference TRBV5-4 and TRBJ2-3, the CDR3 gives the full variable domain: ETGVTQSPTHLIKTRGQQVTLRCSSQSGHNTVSWYQQALGQGPQFIFQYYREEENGRGNFPPRFSGLQFPNYSSELNVNALELDDSALYLCASSLGGVRADTQYFGPGTRLTVL.

This clone was recorded only once. The CDR3 loop is CASSRRTDHYGYTF. The CDR3 DNA is TGTGCCAGCAGCAGAAGGACAGACCATTATGGCTACACCTTC. The V gene is TRBV7-2, the J gene TRBJ1-2; TRBD1 is a possible D gene (6 bases). Between the trimmed V and J ends, which lost 5 bases and 5 bases, there was a span of 15 bases. The length of the CDR3 is 14 residues. Germline V lookup: CDR1 SGHTA, CDR2 FQGNSA.

The genes are TRBV6-1 and TRBJ1-2; 7 bases align to TRBD1. Trimming at V came to 10 bases and at J to 5 bases, leaving 10 bases not matched to a gene. Germline assignment: CDR1 MNHNS and CDR2 SASEGT. CDR3 size: 13 residues. The CDR3 DNA sequence: TGTGCCATCAGGCCCAAGGGGGCTTATGGCTACACCTTC. This gives the protein CAIRPKGAYGYTF.

The V call is TRBV6-6, the J call TRBJ1-2; D is ambiguous. The germline V gene has CDR1 MNHNY and CDR2 SVGAGI (reference sequence). The V and J ends lost 6 bases and 6 bases respectively, with 8 bases between them. This CDR3 contains 11 residues. Here the CDR3 DNA reads TGTGCCAGCAGCGAGGGAGATGGCTACACCTTC. Translating gives CASSEGDGYTF.

This clone was found a few times. The gene calls are TRBV10-3 and TRBJ2-2; D is undetermined. Germline V gene sequence: CDR1 ENHRY, CDR2 SYGVKD. Trimming shortened V by 2 bases and J by 0 bases, and 7 bases separated the two germline ends. This CDR3 is 15 amino acids long. CDR3 sequence reads: CAISEGQANTGELFF. The CDR3 DNA sequence: TGTGCCATCAGTGAGGGGCAAGCGAACACCGGGGAGCTGTTTTTT.

The chain has TRBV4-1 and TRBJ1-2; TRBD1 might be the D (5 bases). CDR3 size: 17 residues. CDR1 and CDR2 from the germline V gene are MGHRA and YSYEKL. V lost 0 bases and J 0 bases, leaving 14 bases between the germline ends. This CDR3 reads CASSQDGAAGTNYGYTF. The DNA of the CDR3 is TGCGCCAGCAGCCAAGATGGGGCCGCAGGCACTAACTATGGCTACACCTTC.

The J gene is TRBJ1-1, the V gene TRBV7-2; 8 bases line up with TRBD1. V dropped 5 bases and J dropped 1; count of bases not matched to a gene: 3. Germline V lookup: CDR1 SGHTA, CDR2 FQGNSA. This CDR3 is built from 14 residues. The CDR3 spells CASSEDRGNTEAFF. The CDR3 coding sequence is TGTGCCAGCAGCGAAGACAGGGGGAACACTGAAGCTTTCTTT.

This chain uses TRBV2 with TRBJ2-2, with 9 bases lining up with TRBD1. The CDR3 is 15 residues long. Germline V gene sequence: CDR1 SNHLY, CDR2 FYNNEI. J was trimmed by 6 bases and V by 6 bases; bases with no gene match: 8. CDR3 nucleotide sequence: TGTGCCAGCAGCGGGGACAGGGTATTCGCCGGGGAGCTGTTTTTT. Protein sequence: CASSGDRVFAGELFF.

This clone has more than one count but fewer than ten. This sequence joins TRBV4-1 and TRBJ2-3; D unclear. Germline V gene data show CDR1 as MGHRA and CDR2 as YSYEKL. This CDR3 has 13 residues. V was trimmed by 4 bases and J by 4 bases, leaving 9 bases between them. The CDR3 DNA sequence: TGCGCCAGCAGCCGCAACAGAGCAGATACGCAGTATTTT. Translating gives CASSRNRADTQYF.

J is TRBJ2-7 and V is TRBV18; possible D gene TRBD1, 6 bases. V lost 3 bases and J 7 bases, leaving 13 bases between the germline ends. CDR1 and CDR2 (germline): KGHSH, LQKENI. CDR3 length: 13 residues. The CDR3: CASSPAGQWEQYF. Here the CDR3 DNA reads TGTGCCAGCTCACCCGCTGGACAGTGGGAGCAGTACTTC.

This chain links TRBV27 with TRBJ1-2; possible D gene TRBD1, 5 bases. Trimming took 2 bases from V and 3 from J, leaving 10 bases between them. The CDR3 sequence is 14 residues long. CDR1 is MNHEY and CDR2 is SMNVEV in the germline V gene (reference sequence). CDR3: CASSLSQGDYGYTF. In DNA, the CDR3 is TGTGCCAGCAGTTTAAGCCAGGGTGACTATGGCTACACCTTC.

The chain carries TRBV11-3 and TRBJ1-3; TRBD1 is a possible D gene (5 bases). Trimming pared 5 bases from V and 9 bases from J, leaving 11 bases between. CDR3 length: 12 residues. Germline-derived CDR1 and CDR2 are SGHNT and YENEEA. In DNA, the CDR3 is TGTGCCAGCAGCCTCACGGGGGGCACCATATATTTT. Its translation is CASSLTGGTIYF.

This chain links TRBV20-1 with TRBJ2-5; D gene unclear. The CDR3 has 11 residues. The germline V gene has CDR1 DFQATT and CDR2 SNEGSKA (reference sequence). The V gene lost 7 bases and the J gene lost 1 base, with 7 bases spanning the gap. The CDR3 is CSGSTQETQYF. DNA for the CDR3: TGCAGTGGCAGTACCCAAGAGACCCAGTACTTC.

The gene calls are TRBV7-9 and TRBJ2-1; TRBD2 might be the D (6 bases). Trimming removed 11 bases from V and 0 bases from J, with 11 bases in between. This CDR3 has 13 amino acids. Germline V gene data show CDR1 as SEHNR and CDR2 as FQNEAQ (reference sequence). The CDR3 spells CADGGSSYNEQFF. CDR3 DNA: TGTGCCGACGGGGGAAGCTCCTACAATGAGCAGTTCTTC.

The rearrangement links TRBV2 to TRBJ2-3, with TRBD2 matching over 8 bases. The CDR3 sequence is 20 residues long. Trimming took 4 bases from V and 2 from J; bases not matched to a gene: 20. CDR1 SNHLY and CDR2 FYNNEI come from the germline V gene. CDR3 region: CASSVPGSGAVSLYTDTQYF. The CDR3 bases are TGTGCCAGCAGTGTACCCGGTAGCGGGGCCGTGTCCCTTTACACAGATACGCAGTATTTT.

The chain recombines TRBV14 with TRBJ2-5, with D possibly TRBD1 on 6 matching bases. The CDR3 length is 15 residues. Germline assignment: CDR1 SGHDN and CDR2 FVKESK. V was shortened by 0 bases and J by 5 bases, with 13 bases between the two germline ends. This chain's CDR3 is CASSQELQGLETQYF. In DNA, the CDR3 is TGTGCCAGCAGCCAAGAACTACAGGGCTTGGAGACCCAGTACTTC.

This sequence joins TRBV27 and TRBJ1-2; 9 bases are a match to TRBD1. With 4 bases clipped from V and 1 base from J, the junction kept 7 bases outside the gene matches. Germline lookup yields CDR1 MNHEY and CDR2 SMNVEV (reference sequence). There are 16 residues in the CDR3. The CDR3 loop reads CASSSQTGGSNYGYTF. The CDR3 nucleotides are TGTGCCAGCAGTTCTCAGACAGGGGGAAGTAACTATGGCTACACCTTC.

The chain employs TRBV11-2 and TRBJ1-6; 10 bases match TRBD1. J lost 9 bases, V lost 5 bases, and 7 bases had no gene match. The CDR3 loop spans 15 amino acids. Germline values: CDR1 SGHAT, CDR2 FQNNGV. CDR3 protein: CASSPFRTGGSPLHF. The CDR3 nucleotides read TGTGCCAGCAGCCCCTTCCGGACAGGGGGTTCACCCCTCCACTTT.

The chain has TRBV5-4 and TRBJ1-6, with 8 bases fitting TRBD1. Germline CDR1 and CDR2: SGHNT and YYREEE (reference sequence). The CDR3 has 15 residues. With 4 bases clipped from V and 7 bases from J, the junction kept 7 bases outside the gene matches. This CDR3 is CASSERTGPNSPLHF. The CDR3 DNA sequence: TGTGCCAGCAGCGAGAGGACAGGGCCGAATTCACCCCTCCACTTT.

The V and J genes are TRBV5-4 and TRBJ2-1; 7 bases line up with TRBD2. CDR1 is SGHNT, CDR2 YYREEE, per germline (reference sequence). CDR3 size: 14 residues. V was pared by 7 bases and J by 6 bases, with 10 bases of the junction left unmatched. CDR3 amino acids: CASQVGGVSNEQFF. The CDR3 region has the DNA TGTGCCAGCCAGGTGGGGGGGGTTTCCAATGAGCAGTTCTTC. The full variable domain, completed using reference TRBV5-4 and TRBJ2-1, is ETGVTQSPTHLIKTRGQQVTLRCSSQSGHNTVSWYQQALGQGPQFIFQYYREEENGRGNFPPRFSGLQFPNYSSELNVNALELDDSALYLCASQVGGVSNEQFFGPGTRLTVL.